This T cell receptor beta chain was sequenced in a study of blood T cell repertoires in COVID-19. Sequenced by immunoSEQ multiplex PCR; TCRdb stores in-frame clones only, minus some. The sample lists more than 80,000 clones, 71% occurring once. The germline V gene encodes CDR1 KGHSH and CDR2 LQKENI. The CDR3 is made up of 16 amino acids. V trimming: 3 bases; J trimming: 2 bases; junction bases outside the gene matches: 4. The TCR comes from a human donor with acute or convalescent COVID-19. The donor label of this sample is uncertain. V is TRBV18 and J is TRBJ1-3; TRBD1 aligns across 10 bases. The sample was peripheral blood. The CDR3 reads CASSPRQGATGNTIYF. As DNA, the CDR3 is TGTGCCAGCTCACCGCGACAGGGGGCAACTGGAAACACCATATATTTT.